The TCR beta chain under discussion was sequenced for a study of graft-versus-host responses after intestinal transplantation. On the study more broadly: Grafts were multivisceral, liver-intestinal, or isolated intestinal. Tacrolimus plus steroids were given to all recipients for about 3 years, preceded by anti-thymocyte globulin induction.

Germline lookup yields CDR1 MNHEY and CDR2 SVGAGI. V was cut by 6 bases and J by 5 bases, with 7 bases left in between. This CDR3 contains 12 residues. Only in-frame clones appear in the TCRdb table, and some are missing; sequencing was by immunoSEQ multiplex PCR. The table has some 81,000 clones, 85% to 90% seen once. For this clone: Its antigen is still unknown.

Study findings and constraints: Allograft graft-versus-host to host-versus-graft clonal ratios ran high in patients with graft-donor T cell macrochimerism.

This material consisted of unstimulated CD4+ T cells sorted from spleen or lymph node cells, taken before intestinal transplant. This clonotype was obtained from a human donor who received an intestinal transplant. The chain couples TRBV6-5 to TRBJ1-4; D gene uncertain. The DNA of the CDR3 is TGTGCCAGCAGACAGAAGAATGAAAAACTGTTTTTT. As protein: CASRQKNEKLFF.